Here is one T cell receptor beta chain with its context. Its antigen is unidentified. This specimen belongs to a study of T cell responses to AZD1222 COVID-19 vaccine. TCRdb's copy holds only in-frame clones and misses some; the assay was immunoSEQ multiplex PCR. There are 130,000 to 150,000 clones in the sample; about 93% occur only once, and 1.5% to 2% lies in the top ten. J was trimmed by 4 bases and V by 5 bases; bases with no gene match: 12. In germline, CDR1 is SGHRS, CDR2 YFSETQ. The CDR3 sequence is 16 residues long. Whole-study findings and limits: Nearly half of spike-specific TCRs reportedly go after variant regions that carry no mutations. Without day 14 samples, only post-peak T cell repertoires were studied.

The source was peripheral blood, collected on day 0 of AZD1222 vaccination. This clonotype was sampled from an adult in good health. V usage is TRBV5-1 and J usage is TRBJ2-7, with 10 positions matching TRBD2. This CDR3 is CASRTSGRALGYEQYF. The CDR3 DNA reads as TGCGCCAGCAGAACGAGCGGGAGGGCCTTGGGGTACGAGCAGTACTTC. Full variable domain (remainder filled in from reference TRBV5-1 and TRBJ2-7): KAGVTQTPRYLIKTRGQQVTLSCSPISGHRSVSWYQQTPGQGLQFLFEYFSETQRNKGNFPGRFSGRQFSNSRSEMNVSTLELGDSALYLCASRTSGRALGYEQYFGPGTRLTVT.